Listed here are 26 T cell receptor beta chains from one sample, sequenced in a study of blood T cell repertoires in COVID-19. The method was immunoSEQ multiplex PCR; TCRdb's version includes in-frame clones alone and lacks a portion of them. The table records around 150,000 clones, over 70% of them present only once. The source material was peripheral blood. These TCRs come from a man aged 50 to 59 with active or convalescent COVID-19.

The rearrangement uses TRBV28 and TRBJ1-2; no firm D call. The ends were cut back, 7 bases at V and 0 bases at J, with 18 bases in the middle. The CDR3 contains 16 residues. The germline gives CDR1 MDHEN, CDR2 SYDVKM. The CDR3 protein is CASNQFGSLPNYGYTF. CDR3 DNA sequence: TGTGCCAGCAACCAGTTCGGGTCTCTCCCTAACTATGGCTACACCTTC.

J is TRBJ2-3 and V is TRBV2; 13 bases line up with TRBD2. This CDR3 has 15 residues. V dropped 7 bases and J dropped 5; count of bases not matched to a gene: 6. The V gene's germline CDR1 is SNHLY and CDR2 FYNNEI. The CDR3 bases are TGTGCCAGCACACGACTAGCGGGAGGTCGAGATACGCAGTATTTT. Its protein is CASTRLAGGRDTQYF.

J is TRBJ1-5 and V is TRBV28; D unclear. The CDR3 consists of 15 residues. V lost 7 bases to trimming and J lost 3 bases, with 16 bases between them. Germline values: CDR1 MDHEN, CDR2 SYDVKM. CDR3 sequence reads: CASTISTSPNQPQHF. Here the CDR3 DNA reads TGTGCCAGCACTATCTCGACAAGTCCCAATCAGCCCCAGCATTTT. Full variable domain (outside the CDR3, taken from reference TRBV28 and TRBJ1-5): DVKVTQSSRYLVKRTGEKVFLECVQDMDHENMFWYRQDPGLGLRLIYFSYDVKMKEKGDIPEGYSVSREKKERFSLILESASTNQTSMYLCASTISTSPNQPQHFGDGTRLSIL.

This chain connects TRBV28 to TRBJ1-6, with 9 bases matching TRBD1. The germline V gene has CDR1 MDHEN and CDR2 SYDVKM. Trimming took 6 bases from V and 6 from J; bases not matched to a gene: 9. The CDR3 loop spans 16 amino acids. The CDR3 here is CASSPPGQGFNSPLHF. Here the CDR3 DNA reads TGTGCCAGCAGCCCCCCGGGACAGGGATTTAATTCACCCCTCCACTTT.

In its sample, this clone was seen once. V and J are TRBV10-3 and TRBJ2-1; 8 positions match TRBD2. This CDR3 has 14 residues. CDR1 and CDR2 from the germline V gene are ENHRY and SYGVKD. Unmatched junction bases numbered 4, after V lost 0 bases and J lost 9 bases. The CDR3 region has the DNA TGTGCCATCAGTGAGTCTGGTAGCGGGGTTGAGCAGTTCTTC. It encodes CAISESGSGVEQFF.

The genes are TRBV7-8 and TRBJ1-1; D might be TRBD1 (6 bases). The V end lost 3 bases, the J end lost 6 bases, and 11 bases lay between the germline ends. This CDR3 is 13 amino acids long. The germline gives CDR1 SGHVS, CDR2 FQNEAQ. The chain's CDR3 is CASSFVQGAEAFF. The CDR3, as DNA: TGTGCCAGCAGCTTCGTACAGGGAGCTGAAGCTTTCTTT.

This clone was found once. The chain recombines TRBV24-1 with TRBJ1-5; a weak D match, TRBD1 (5 bases). Trimming took off 4 bases at V and 6 bases at J, with 9 bases between the two ends. Germline CDR1 KGHDR, CDR2 SFDVKD. The CDR3 totals 13 residues. CDR3 sequence reads: CATSDDDSQPQHF. The CDR3 DNA reads TGTGCCACCAGTGACGACGACAGTCAGCCCCAGCATTTT.

The V gene is TRBV28, the J gene TRBJ2-1; the match to TRBD1 covers 7 bases. CDR1 is MDHEN, CDR2 SYDVKM, per germline. J gave up 12 bases and V 4 bases, and 6 bases lay outside the gene matches. The CDR3 is made up of 12 amino acids. The CDR3 DNA reads TGTGCCAGCAGTTCGGACAGGTTAGGGCAGTTCTTC. Its translation is CASSSDRLGQFF.

This clone appeared once. The chain recombines TRBV6-5 with TRBJ1-1; D perhaps matches TRBD1 (5 bases). The germline CDR1 and CDR2 sequences are MNHEY and SVGAGI. The CDR3 has 16 residues. V was trimmed by 0 bases and J by 4 bases, leaving 15 bases between them. CDR3 amino acids: CASSYSSGRDSTEAFF. DNA of the CDR3: TGTGCCAGCAGTTACTCGAGTGGCAGGGATTCCACTGAAGCTTTCTTT.

A word on this clone: Other DNA sequences in the same sample also yield this CDR3. The V and J genes are TRBV6-1 and TRBJ1-1, with TRBD1 as a possible D gene (6 bases). The germline V and J ends were trimmed by 3 bases and 4 bases, with 12 bases remaining between them. This CDR3 is 14 amino acids long. Germline V gene data show CDR1 as MNHNS and CDR2 as SASEGT. The CDR3 protein is CASSERGGGTEAFF. For the CDR3, the DNA is TGTGCCAGCAGTGAGAGGGGGGGAGGCACTGAAGCTTTCTTT.

The rearrangement joins TRBV19 to TRBJ1-2, with D hard to call. The CDR3 contains 13 residues. The germline V gene has CDR1 LNHDA and CDR2 SQIVND (reference sequence). Trimming pared 3 bases from V and 2 bases from J, leaving 7 bases between. The CDR3 sequence: CASSIYKNYGYTF. The CDR3 bases are TGTGCCAGTAGTATTTACAAGAACTATGGCTACACCTTC.

This chain joins TRBV7-9 and TRBJ1-2; 7 bases match TRBD1. The CDR3 runs to 14 residues. CDR1 SEHNR and CDR2 FQNEAQ come from the germline V gene (reference sequence). V gave up 3 bases and J gave up 13 bases; unmatched junction bases: 14. This CDR3 is CASSFSAPGGRFTF. CDR3 in DNA: TGTGCCAGCAGCTTCAGCGCCCCAGGGGGGCGGTTCACCTTC. The variable domain in full, completed from reference TRBV7-9 and TRBJ1-2, reads DTGVSQNPRHKITKRGQNVTFRCDPISEHNRLYWYRQTLGQGPEFLTYFQNEAQLEKSRLLSDRFSAERPKGSFSTLEIQRTEQGDSAMYLCASSFSAPGGRFTFGSGTRLTVV.

Here the CDR3 reads CASSYPTGGVPAEAFF. The CDR3 DNA reads as TGTGCCAGCAGTTACCCTACTGGGGGGGTACCTGCTGAAGCTTTCTTT. The rearrangement joins TRBV6-5 to TRBJ1-1, with D perhaps matching TRBD1 (5 bases). V was cut by 2 bases and J by 6 bases, with 19 bases left in between. Germline lookup yields CDR1 MNHEY and CDR2 SVGAGI. The CDR3 runs to 16 residues.

V is TRBV30 and J is TRBJ1-4, with TRBD1 matching 7 bases. Germline V lookup: CDR1 GTSNPN, CDR2 SVGIG (reference sequence). This CDR3 region has 15 residues. Trimming at V came to 1 base and at J to 7 bases, leaving 9 bases not matched to a gene. The CDR3 loop reads CAWSGEDRSPEKLFF. In nucleotides, the CDR3 is TGTGCCTGGAGTGGGGAGGACAGGAGTCCTGAAAAACTGTTTTTT.

The chain joins TRBV29-1 to TRBJ1-5; D is possibly TRBD1 (5 bases). Germline CDR1 and CDR2: SQVTM and ANQGSEA. The CDR3 sequence is 14 residues long. V was clipped by 4 bases and J by 6 bases, with 16 bases between them. As DNA, the CDR3 is TGCAGCGTTGGGTCCGCTGGGCAGGGTCAGCCCCAGCATTTT. This encodes CSVGSAGQGQPQHF. The variable domain in full, with the rest retrieved from reference TRBV29-1 and TRBJ1-5, is SAVISQKPSRDICQRGTSLTIQCQVDSQVTMMFWYRQQPGQSLTLIATANQGSEATYESGFVIDKFPISRPNLTFSTLTVSNMSPEDSSIYLCSVGSAGQGQPQHFGDGTRLSIL.

The V and J genes are TRBV6-5 and TRBJ1-1; TRBD1 might be the D (5 bases). The V end was cut by 4 bases, the J end by 0 bases, with 15 bases between. Germline assignment: CDR1 MNHEY and CDR2 SVGAGI. The CDR3 is 16 amino acids. This chain's CDR3 is CASSSRQLTMNTEAFF. CDR3 in DNA: TGTGCCAGCAGTTCCCGACAGCTAACTATGAACACTGAAGCTTTCTTT.

This clone was counted only a few times. V usage is TRBV7-2 and J usage is TRBJ2-3; D is perhaps TRBD2 (6 bases). CDR1 and CDR2 (germline): SGHTA, FQGNSA. This CDR3 region has 15 residues. With 3 bases removed from V and 4 bases from J, the gap between germline ends came to 14 bases. The chain's CDR3 is CASSLQLAGADTQYF. CDR3 nucleotide sequence: TGTGCCAGCAGCTTGCAACTAGCCGGGGCAGATACGCAGTATTTT.

The V and J genes are TRBV28 and TRBJ2-2; TRBD1 agrees at 7 bases. Germline-derived CDR1 and CDR2 are MDHEN and SYDVKM. This CDR3 has 15 residues. Losses at the gene ends were 7 bases for V and 0 bases for J; bases not matched to a gene: 5. The CDR3 DNA is TGTGCCAGCATCCCTGGGACAGCGAACACCGGGGAGCTGTTTTTT. As protein: CASIPGTANTGELFF.

The chain couples TRBV18 to TRBJ2-3; 8 nucleotides line up with TRBD1. After removal of 4 bases from V and 4 bases from J, the junction contained 7 bases not matched to a gene. CDR1 and CDR2 from the germline V gene are KGHSH and LQKENI. The length of the CDR3 is 15 residues. CDR3 coding DNA: TGTGCCAGCTCACTGGGCAGGGGGCTCGCAGATACGCAGTATTTT. Residues: CASSLGRGLADTQYF.

This chain's CDR3 is CASSLSLRQGNGYTF. The CDR3 nucleotides are TGCGCCAGCAGCTTGTCCTTACGGCAGGGGAATGGCTACACCTTC. The chain combines TRBV5-1 with TRBJ1-2; the D gene is possibly TRBD1 (6 bases). Trimming took 1 base from V and 6 from J, leaving 16 bases between them. The CDR3 loop spans 15 amino acids. Per germline, CDR1 SGHRS and CDR2 YFSETQ.

This clone was observed a few times. V is TRBV6-5 and J is TRBJ2-7; D gene unclear. The CDR3 is 13 residues long. V was cut by 2 bases and J by 2 bases, with 7 bases left in between. The germline V gene has CDR1 MNHEY and CDR2 SVGAGI. This CDR3 reads CASSYERAYEQYF. CDR3 nucleotide sequence: TGTGCCAGCAGTTACGAACGGGCCTACGAGCAGTACTTC.

The rearrangement links TRBV7-8 to TRBJ2-2, with D maybe TRBD1 (5 bases). Per germline, CDR1 SGHVS and CDR2 FQNEAQ. The V end was cut by 5 bases, the J end by 4 bases, with 11 bases between. This CDR3 has 14 residues. The CDR3 is CASSQTASTGELFF. CDR3 bases: TGTGCCAGCAGCCAGACAGCGTCCACCGGGGAGCTGTTTTTT.

J is TRBJ2-7 and V is TRBV13, with 10 bases identical to TRBD2. The length of the CDR3 is 14 residues. The germline gives CDR1 PRHDT, CDR2 FYEKMQ (reference sequence). The junction had 8 bases not matched to a gene; V was cut back by 5 bases and J by 7 bases. CDR3 DNA: TGTGCCAGCAGCCCGAGCGGGAGGGCTGGGGAGCAGTACTTC. Translation gives CASSPSGRAGEQYF. Combining the CDR3 with reference TRBV13 and TRBJ2-7 gives the whole variable domain AAGVIQSPRHLIKEKRETATLKCYPIPRHDTVYWYQQGPGQDPQFLISFYEKMQSDKGSIPDRFSAQQFSDYHSELNMSSLELGDSALYFCASSPSGRAGEQYFGPGTRLTVT.

The V gene is TRBV10-3, the J gene TRBJ1-5; 12 bases are a match to TRBD1. The CDR3 totals 15 residues. V lost 3 bases, J lost 5 bases, and 2 bases stayed unmatched. Germline CDR1 reads ENHRY; CDR2 reads SYGVKD. Here the CDR3 reads CAISDRDRGHQPQHF. CDR3 bases: TGTGCCATCAGTGACCGGGACAGGGGGCATCAGCCCCAGCATTTT.

The gene calls are TRBV27 and TRBJ1-2, with D maybe TRBD1 (5 bases). The CDR3 consists of 13 residues. CDR1 MNHEY and CDR2 SMNVEV come from the germline V gene (reference sequence). Trimming stripped 3 bases from V and 8 bases from J, with 13 bases between. The CDR3 sequence: CASSFTGPKGYTF. The DNA for the CDR3 is TGTGCCAGCAGTTTCACAGGCCCGAAGGGCTACACCTTC.

This clone was seen a handful of times. The genes are TRBV5-1 and TRBJ1-5; possible D gene TRBD1, 5 bases. V was shortened by 4 bases and J by 5 bases, with 13 bases between the two germline ends. The germline V gene has CDR1 SGHRS and CDR2 YFSETQ. The CDR3 consists of 14 residues. CDR3: CASSTDSPDQPQHF. The CDR3 nucleotides read TGCGCCAGCAGCACCGACAGTCCCGATCAGCCCCAGCATTTT.